The clone carrying this T cell receptor beta chain has a handful of counts. The antigen remains unidentified. The record originates from a study of Graves' ophthalmopathy and Graves' hyperthyroidism. Whole-study findings and limits: A classifier, a 13-signature model, separated ophthalmopathy from stable hyperthyroidism with roughly 86% sensitivity and 75% to 82% specificity.

With V trimmed by 4 bases and J by 2 bases, 10 bases remained unmatched. The CDR3 runs to 16 residues. Germline-derived CDR1 and CDR2 are LNHDA and SQIVND (reference sequence). As the template, RNA transcripts were used to amplify TCR beta CDR3 regions. In the first round, RT-PCR was carried out with HTBI primers, and a multiplex PCR formed the second round. TCRdb re-called the multiplex PCR reads through MiXCR, storing one row per CDR3 protein. The table shows 1 million to 1.3 million distinct CDR3 sequences, with 36% occurring only once. The sequence was collected from an adult man with Graves' hyperthyroidism. The sample consisted of peripheral blood or thyroid tissue (not recorded which). The chain combines TRBV19 with TRBJ2-7; TRBD2 matches 8 bases. Here the CDR3 reads CASSRHSGSGPYEQYF. For the CDR3, the DNA is TGTGCCAGTAGTAGACACAGCGGGAGTGGCCCCTACGAGCAGTACTTC. The full variable domain, rest sourced from reference TRBV19 and TRBJ2-7, is DGGITQSPKYLFRKEGQNVTLSCEQNLNHDAMYWYRQDPGQGLRLIYYSQIVNDFQKGDIAEGYSVSREKKESFPLTVTSAQKNPTAFYLCASSRHSGSGPYEQYFGPGTRLTVT.